These 19 T cell receptor beta chains came from one sample sequenced in a study of shared clonotypes between healthy human individuals. Clones were sequenced by immunoSEQ multiplex PCR, and TCRdb holds only the in-frame ones, with some missing. The data hold about 610,000 clones, with more than 95% observed a single time. Input material: naive CD4+ T cells sorted from blood. As to subset: CD45RA+ positively selected. Receptors were obtained from a woman aged 25-40 years in good health.

This chain joins TRBV27 and TRBJ1-4; D ambiguous. Germline CDR1 MNHEY, CDR2 SMNVEV (reference sequence). The CDR3 loop spans 16 amino acids. Trimming removed 3 bases from V and 2 bases from J, with 13 bases in between. The CDR3 sequence: CASSFSGRPTNEKLFF. CDR3 DNA: TGTGCCAGCAGTTTTAGCGGAAGGCCCACTAATGAAAAACTGTTTTTT.

The chain has TRBV6-1 and TRBJ2-1; a possible D gene is TRBD1 (5 bases). The CDR3 length is 15 residues. V dropped 6 bases and J dropped 0 bases, with 12 bases sitting between them. Germline CDR1 and CDR2: MNHNS and SASEGT. Written as DNA, the CDR3 is TGTGCCAGCAGGACCCAGGGTTCCTCCTACAATGAGCAGTTCTTC. It encodes CASRTQGSSYNEQFF.

This chain uses TRBV19 with TRBJ2-2; unclear D gene. The CDR3 is made up of 17 amino acids. V was shortened by 1 base and J by 5 bases, with 17 bases between the two germline ends. Germline CDR1 reads LNHDA; CDR2 reads SQIVND (reference sequence). CDR3 in amino acids: CASSIVQDQSRTGELFF. For the CDR3, the DNA is TGTGCCAGTAGTATAGTCCAGGACCAGAGCAGGACCGGGGAGCTGTTTTTT. The full variable domain, its missing parts supplied by reference TRBV19 and TRBJ2-2, is DGGITQSPKYLFRKEGQNVTLSCEQNLNHDAMYWYRQDPGQGLRLIYYSQIVNDFQKGDIAEGYSVSREKKESFPLTVTSAQKNPTAFYLCASSIVQDQSRTGELFFGEGSRLTVL.

V usage is TRBV7-8 and J usage is TRBJ2-3; the D gene is possibly TRBD2 (5 bases). In germline, CDR1 is SGHVS, CDR2 FQNEAQ. Trimming stripped 5 bases from V and 3 bases from J, with 15 bases between. CDR3 length: 15 residues. The CDR3 bases are TGTGCCAGCAGCCGTTTTAGCGCGTGGACAGATACGCAGTATTTT. Its translation: CASSRFSAWTDTQYF.

About this clone: The same CDR3 arises from other DNA sequences in this sample as well. This chain links TRBV6-5 with TRBJ2-3, with unresolved D. The germline V and J ends were trimmed by 2 bases and 1 base, with 4 bases remaining between them. This CDR3 has 13 residues. CDR1 and CDR2 from the germline V gene are MNHEY and SVGAGI. The CDR3 protein is CASSYPGTDTQYF. CDR3 nucleotide sequence: TGTGCCAGCAGTTACCCCGGCACAGATACGCAGTATTTT.

The V gene is TRBV21-1, the J gene TRBJ1-4; the table's D call TRBD1 went unverified against the DNA. TRBV21-1 is designated a pseudogene. The CDR3 consists of 15 residues. CDR3 sequence (DNA): TGTGCCAGCAGCACAGGACAGCCGCTTTTTGAAAAACTGTTTTTT. Its protein product is CASSTGQPLFEKLFF.

This chain uses TRBV6-1 with TRBJ1-1, with D possibly TRBD1 on 5 matching bases. CDR3 length: 14 residues. Trimming took off 1 base at V and 3 bases at J, with 9 bases between the two ends. Per germline, CDR1 MNHNS and CDR2 SASEGT. The CDR3 sequence: CASSEGGTYTEAFF. The CDR3 DNA is TGTGCCAGCAGTGAAGGCGGGACTTACACTGAAGCTTTCTTT.

The genes are TRBV11-3 and TRBJ2-1; D call uncertain. The CDR3 length is 12 residues. Germline CDR1 is SGHNT and CDR2 is YENEEA. V was shortened by 0 bases and J by 6 bases, with 3 bases between the two germline ends. For the CDR3, the DNA is TGTGCCAGCAGCTTAGACCCCAATGAGCAGTTCTTC. Its protein product is CASSLDPNEQFF.

The J gene is TRBJ2-2, the V gene TRBV2; 8 bases line up with TRBD2. Trimming at V came to 6 bases and at J to 4 bases, leaving 16 bases not matched to a gene. The germline V gene has CDR1 SNHLY and CDR2 FYNNEI. The CDR3 consists of 18 residues. CDR3 region: CASSPPQGAGAGTGELFF. Here the CDR3 DNA reads TGTGCCAGCAGCCCCCCTCAGGGAGCGGGAGCGGGCACCGGGGAGCTGTTTTTT.

The chain is built from TRBV5-1 and TRBJ2-7; D is ambiguous. The CDR3 sequence is 14 residues long. V lost 6 bases, J lost 3 bases, and 16 bases lay in between. Germline V gene data show CDR1 as SGHRS and CDR2 as YFSETQ. The CDR3 is CASTPNTDNYEQYF. DNA for the CDR3: TGCGCCAGCACCCCGAACACCGACAACTACGAGCAGTACTTC.

The V and J genes are TRBV6-5 and TRBJ2-3; the D is unclear. The CDR3 totals 16 residues. V lost 0 bases and J 4 bases, leaving 14 bases between the germline ends. Germline V gene data show CDR1 as MNHEY and CDR2 as SVGAGI. The DNA for the CDR3 is TGTGCCAGCAGTTACTCTTACCTAGAAGCTCCAGATACGCAGTATTTT. Protein sequence: CASSYSYLEAPDTQYF.

The rearrangement joins TRBV27 to TRBJ2-3, with 8 bases fitting TRBD2. Germline V gene sequence: CDR1 MNHEY, CDR2 SMNVEV (reference sequence). V dropped 6 bases and J dropped 7; count of bases not matched to a gene: 12. The CDR3 is made up of 15 amino acids. The CDR3 coding sequence is TGTGCCAGCAGCCAGACCGGGACTAGTATCTATACGCAGTATTTT. Translated, it gives CASSQTGTSIYTQYF.

CDR3 region: CASSQRSSTSYNEQFF. The CDR3, as DNA: TGTGCCAGCAGCCAGCGGTCTAGCACCAGCTACAATGAGCAGTTCTTC. This rearrangement joins TRBV7-3 to TRBJ2-1; weak D call: TRBD2 (5 bases). The germline V gene encodes CDR1 SGHTA and CDR2 FQGTGA. This CDR3 contains 16 residues. V lost 5 bases and J lost 3, with 17 bases in between.

The gene calls are TRBV18 and TRBJ2-7, with 7 positions matching TRBD2. CDR3 length equals 15 residues. Germline V gene sequence: CDR1 KGHSH, CDR2 LQKENI. V lost 6 bases, J lost 0 bases, and 8 bases stayed unmatched. Written as DNA, the CDR3 is TGTGCCAGCTCCCGCGGGGAGGGCAACTCCTACGAGCAGTACTTC. It is translated as CASSRGEGNSYEQYF.

The chain links TRBV28 to TRBJ1-5; maybe TRBD1 (5 bases). Per the germline V gene, CDR1 is MDHEN and CDR2 is SYDVKM. The CDR3 length is 14 residues. V dropped 7 bases and J dropped 5 bases, with 15 bases sitting between them. The CDR3 DNA sequence: TGTGCCAGCACCCCTGGAGGGGCCGATCAGCCCCAGCATTTT. It codes for CASTPGGADQPQHF.

The rearrangement links TRBV6-1 to TRBJ1-5; no firm D call. V lost 3 bases and J lost 7, with 13 bases in between. Germline V gives CDR1 MNHNS, CDR2 SASEGT. The CDR3 is made up of 14 amino acids. In DNA form, the CDR3 reads TGTGCCAGCAGTGACCCTGCGAGTACCCAGCCCCAGCATTTT. The encoded protein is CASSDPASTQPQHF.

The J gene is TRBJ1-1, the V gene TRBV6-1, with TRBD1 matching over 8 bases. CDR3 length: 14 amino acids. V was pared by 6 bases and J by 10 bases, with 13 bases of the junction left unmatched. The germline CDR1 and CDR2 sequences are MNHNS and SASEGT. CDR3 in amino acids: CASSPKTGAPPAFF. The CDR3 DNA reads TGTGCCAGCAGCCCGAAGACAGGGGCGCCGCCAGCTTTCTTT.

The chain joins TRBV6-4 to TRBJ1-2; D not resolved. The CDR3 runs to 14 residues. Germline V gene data show CDR1 as MRHNA and CDR2 as SNTAGT. Trimming pared 10 bases from V and 7 bases from J, leaving 22 bases between. In nucleotides, the CDR3 is TGTGCCATCAACGCCGGCCAAGAGGGTGGTGGCTACACCTTC. Protein: CAINAGQEGGGYTF.

The rearrangement links TRBV7-8 to TRBJ2-7; 8 bases are a match to TRBD2. Germline V gene data show CDR1 as SGHVS and CDR2 as FQNEAQ. Trimming at V came to 5 bases and at J to 5 bases, leaving 14 bases not matched to a gene. There are 16 residues in the CDR3. CDR3 in DNA: TGTGCCAGCAGCGGTACCGGGACTAGGTTTCGCAACGAGCAGTACTTC. Its protein product is CASSGTGTRFRNEQYF.